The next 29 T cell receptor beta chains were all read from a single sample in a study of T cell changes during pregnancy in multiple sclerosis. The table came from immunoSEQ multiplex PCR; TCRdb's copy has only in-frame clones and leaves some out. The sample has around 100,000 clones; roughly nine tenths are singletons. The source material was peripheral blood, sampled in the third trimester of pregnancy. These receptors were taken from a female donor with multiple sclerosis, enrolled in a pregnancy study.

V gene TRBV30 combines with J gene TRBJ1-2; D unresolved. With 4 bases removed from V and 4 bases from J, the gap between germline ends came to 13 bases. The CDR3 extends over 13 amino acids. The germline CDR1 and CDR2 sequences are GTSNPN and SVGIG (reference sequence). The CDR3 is CAWKASYFYGYTF. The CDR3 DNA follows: TGTGCCTGGAAAGCGTCCTATTTCTATGGCTACACCTTC.

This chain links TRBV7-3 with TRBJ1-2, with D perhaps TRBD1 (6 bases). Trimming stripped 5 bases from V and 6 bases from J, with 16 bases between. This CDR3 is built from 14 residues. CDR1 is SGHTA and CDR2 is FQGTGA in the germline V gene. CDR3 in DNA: TGTGCCAGCAGCCGTGCGGGAGGGGGTAATGGCTACACCTTC. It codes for CASSRAGGGNGYTF.

CDR3 in DNA: TGTGCCAGCGGAACGACTAGCACAGATACGCAGTATTTT. This encodes CASGTTSTDTQYF. The chain employs TRBV5-5 and TRBJ2-3, with no clear D. V dropped 7 bases and J dropped 0 bases, with 9 bases sitting between them. This CDR3 contains 13 residues. CDR1 and CDR2 (germline): SGHKS, YYEKEE (reference sequence).

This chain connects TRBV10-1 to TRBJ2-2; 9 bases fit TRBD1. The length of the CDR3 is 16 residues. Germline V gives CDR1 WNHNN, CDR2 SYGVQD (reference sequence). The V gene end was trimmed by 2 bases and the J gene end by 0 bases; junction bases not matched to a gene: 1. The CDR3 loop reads CASSETGGANTGELFF. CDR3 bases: TGCGCCAGCAGTGAGACAGGGGGCGCGAACACCGGGGAGCTGTTTTTT.

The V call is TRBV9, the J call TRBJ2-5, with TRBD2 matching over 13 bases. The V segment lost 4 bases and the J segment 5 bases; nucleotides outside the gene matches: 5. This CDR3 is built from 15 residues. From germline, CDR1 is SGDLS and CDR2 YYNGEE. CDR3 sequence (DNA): TGTGCCAGCAGCTCAGGGACTAGCGGGACTGAGACCCAGTACTTC. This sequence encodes CASSSGTSGTETQYF.

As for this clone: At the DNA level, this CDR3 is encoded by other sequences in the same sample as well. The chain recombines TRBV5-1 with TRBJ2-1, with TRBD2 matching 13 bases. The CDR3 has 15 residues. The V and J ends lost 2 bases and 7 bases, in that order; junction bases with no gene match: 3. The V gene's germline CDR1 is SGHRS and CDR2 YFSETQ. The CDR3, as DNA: TGCGCCAGCAGCTTCACTAGCGGGGGGGTGAATGAGCAGTTCTTC. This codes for CASSFTSGGVNEQFF.

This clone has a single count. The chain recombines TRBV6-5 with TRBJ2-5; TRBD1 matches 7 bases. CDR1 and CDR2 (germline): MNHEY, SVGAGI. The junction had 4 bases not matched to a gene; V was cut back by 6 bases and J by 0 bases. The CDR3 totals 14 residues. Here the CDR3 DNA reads TGTGCCAGCAGGTCCGACAGGGACCAAGAGACCCAGTACTTC. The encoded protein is CASRSDRDQETQYF.

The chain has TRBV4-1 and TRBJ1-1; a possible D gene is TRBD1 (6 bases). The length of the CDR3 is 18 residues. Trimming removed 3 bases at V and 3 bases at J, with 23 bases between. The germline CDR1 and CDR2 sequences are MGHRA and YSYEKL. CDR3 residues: CASSHYSPGTGGDTEAFF. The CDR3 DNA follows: TGCGCCAGCAGCCATTATTCCCCAGGGACGGGGGGCGACACTGAAGCTTTCTTT.

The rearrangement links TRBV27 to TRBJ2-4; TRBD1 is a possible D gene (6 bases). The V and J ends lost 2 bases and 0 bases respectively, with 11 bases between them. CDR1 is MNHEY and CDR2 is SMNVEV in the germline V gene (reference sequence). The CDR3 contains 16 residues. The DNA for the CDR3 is TGTGCCAGCAGTTTAGGGGGCGGAGTAGCCAAAAACATTCAGTACTTC. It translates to CASSLGGGVAKNIQYF.

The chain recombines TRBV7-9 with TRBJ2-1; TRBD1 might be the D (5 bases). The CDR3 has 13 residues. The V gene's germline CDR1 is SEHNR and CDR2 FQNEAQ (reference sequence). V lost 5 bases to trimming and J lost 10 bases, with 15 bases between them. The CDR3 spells CASSLWQWGEQFF. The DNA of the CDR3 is TGTGCCAGCAGCCTCTGGCAGTGGGGCGAGCAGTTCTTC.

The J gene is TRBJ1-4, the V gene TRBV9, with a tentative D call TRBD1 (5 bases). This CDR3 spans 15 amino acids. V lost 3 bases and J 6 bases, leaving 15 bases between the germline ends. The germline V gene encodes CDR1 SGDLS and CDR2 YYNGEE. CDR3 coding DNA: TGTGCCAGCAGCGGCGGGGGTAAATGGGATGAAAAACTGTTTTTT. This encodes CASSGGGKWDEKLFF.

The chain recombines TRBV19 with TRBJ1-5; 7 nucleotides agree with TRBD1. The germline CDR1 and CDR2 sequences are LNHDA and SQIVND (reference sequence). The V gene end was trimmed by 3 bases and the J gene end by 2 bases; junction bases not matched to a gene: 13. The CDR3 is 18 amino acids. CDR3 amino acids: CASSMRDRDDFGNQPQHF. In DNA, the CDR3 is TGTGCCAGTAGTATGCGCGACAGGGATGACTTTGGCAATCAGCCCCAGCATTTT.

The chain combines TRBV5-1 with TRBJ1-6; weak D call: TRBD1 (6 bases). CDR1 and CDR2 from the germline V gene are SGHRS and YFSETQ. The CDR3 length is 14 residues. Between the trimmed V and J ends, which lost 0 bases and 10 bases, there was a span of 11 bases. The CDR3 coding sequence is TGCGCCAGCAGCTTGGTGGCAGGGGAGTCACCCCTCCACTTT. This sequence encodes CASSLVAGESPLHF.

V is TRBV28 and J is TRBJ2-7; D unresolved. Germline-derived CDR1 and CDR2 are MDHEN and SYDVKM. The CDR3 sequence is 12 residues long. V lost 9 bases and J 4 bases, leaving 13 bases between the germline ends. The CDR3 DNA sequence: TGTGCCAGTCACGACTCGGCGTACGAGCAGTACTTC. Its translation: CASHDSAYEQYF. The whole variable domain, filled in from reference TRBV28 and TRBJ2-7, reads DVKVTQSSRYLVKRTGEKVFLECVQDMDHENMFWYRQDPGLGLRLIYFSYDVKMKEKGDIPEGYSVSREKKERFSLILESASTNQTSMYLCASHDSAYEQYFGPGTRLTVT.

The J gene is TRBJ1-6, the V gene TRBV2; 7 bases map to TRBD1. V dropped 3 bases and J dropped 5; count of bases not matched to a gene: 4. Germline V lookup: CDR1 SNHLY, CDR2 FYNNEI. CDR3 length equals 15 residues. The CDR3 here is CASSDTQGDNSPLHF. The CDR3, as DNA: TGTGCCAGCAGTGATACCCAGGGGGATAATTCACCCCTCCACTTT.

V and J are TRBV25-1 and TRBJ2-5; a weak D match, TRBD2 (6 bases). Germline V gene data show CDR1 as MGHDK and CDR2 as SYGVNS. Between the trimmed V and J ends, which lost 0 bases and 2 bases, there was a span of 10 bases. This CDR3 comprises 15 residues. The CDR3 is CASSEYGGPQETQYF. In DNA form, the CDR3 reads TGTGCCAGCAGTGAATACGGGGGACCTCAAGAGACCCAGTACTTC.

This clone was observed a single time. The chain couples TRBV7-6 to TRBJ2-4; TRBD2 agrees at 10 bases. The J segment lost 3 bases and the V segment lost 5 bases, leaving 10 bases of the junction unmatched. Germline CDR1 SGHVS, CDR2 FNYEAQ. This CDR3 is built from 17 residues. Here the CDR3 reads CASSPLASGSRKNIQYF. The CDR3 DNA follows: TGTGCCAGCAGCCCCTTGGCTAGCGGGAGTCGCAAAAACATTCAGTACTTC. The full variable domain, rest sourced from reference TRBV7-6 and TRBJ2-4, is GAGVSQSPRYKVTKRGQDVALRCDPISGHVSLYWYRQALGQGPEFLTYFNYEAQQDKSGLPNDRFSAERPEGSISTLTIQRTEQRDSAMYRCASSPLASGSRKNIQYFGAGTRLSVL.

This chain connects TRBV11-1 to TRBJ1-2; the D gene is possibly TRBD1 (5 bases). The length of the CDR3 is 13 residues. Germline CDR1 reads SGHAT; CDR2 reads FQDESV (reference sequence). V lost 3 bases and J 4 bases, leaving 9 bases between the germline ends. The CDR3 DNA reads TGTGCCAGCAGCTTGGGGCGTACCTATGGCTACACCTTC. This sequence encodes CASSLGRTYGYTF.

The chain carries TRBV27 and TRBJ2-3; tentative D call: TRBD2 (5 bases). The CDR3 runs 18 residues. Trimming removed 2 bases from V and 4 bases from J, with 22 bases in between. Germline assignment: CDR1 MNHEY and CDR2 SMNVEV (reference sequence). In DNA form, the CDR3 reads TGTGCCAGCAGTTTAAATTCAATGAGGTCAGGACTGGCAGATACGCAGTATTTT. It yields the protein CASSLNSMRSGLADTQYF.

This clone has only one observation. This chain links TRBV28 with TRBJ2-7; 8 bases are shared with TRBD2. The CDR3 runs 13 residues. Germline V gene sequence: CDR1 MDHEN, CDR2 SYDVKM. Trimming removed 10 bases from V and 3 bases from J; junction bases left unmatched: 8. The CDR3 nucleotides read TGTGCCATCGGCCGGGGGGGCAACTACGAGCAGTACTTC. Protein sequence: CAIGRGGNYEQYF. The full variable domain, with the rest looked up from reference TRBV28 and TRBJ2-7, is DVKVTQSSRYLVKRTGEKVFLECVQDMDHENMFWYRQDPGLGLRLIYFSYDVKMKEKGDIPEGYSVSREKKERFSLILESASTNQTSMYLCAIGRGGNYEQYFGPGTRLTVT.

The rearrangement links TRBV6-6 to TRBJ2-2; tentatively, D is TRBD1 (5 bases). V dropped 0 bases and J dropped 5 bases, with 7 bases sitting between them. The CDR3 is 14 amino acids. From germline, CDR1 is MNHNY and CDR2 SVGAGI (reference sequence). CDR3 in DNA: TGTGCCAGCAGTTACTCGGCAGGGACCGGGGAGCTGTTTTTT. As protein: CASSYSAGTGELFF.

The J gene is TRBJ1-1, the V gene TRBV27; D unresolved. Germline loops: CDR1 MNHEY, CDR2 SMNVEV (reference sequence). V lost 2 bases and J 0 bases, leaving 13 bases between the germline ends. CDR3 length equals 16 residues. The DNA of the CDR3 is TGTGCCAGCAGTTTAAGTTTGGCAGAAATGAACACTGAAGCTTTCTTT. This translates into CASSLSLAEMNTEAFF.

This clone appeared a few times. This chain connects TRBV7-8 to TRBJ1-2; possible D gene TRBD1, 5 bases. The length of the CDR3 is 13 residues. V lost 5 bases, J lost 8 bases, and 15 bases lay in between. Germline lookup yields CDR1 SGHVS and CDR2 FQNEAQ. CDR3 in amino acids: CASSHDSFEGYTF. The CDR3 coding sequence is TGTGCCAGCAGCCACGACAGCTTTGAGGGCTACACCTTC.

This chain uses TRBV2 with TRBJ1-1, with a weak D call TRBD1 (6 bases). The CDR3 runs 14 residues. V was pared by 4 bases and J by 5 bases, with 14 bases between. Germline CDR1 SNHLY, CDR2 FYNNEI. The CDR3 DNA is TGTGCCAGCAGTGTGGGGGCGAGGGATACTGAAGCTTTCTTT. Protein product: CASSVGARDTEAFF. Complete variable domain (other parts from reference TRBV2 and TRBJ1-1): EPEVTQTPSHQVTQMGQEVILRCVPISNHLYFYWYRQILGQKVEFLVSFYNNEISEKSEIFDDQFSVERPDGSNFTLKIRSTKLEDSAMYFCASSVGARDTEAFFGQGTRLTVV.

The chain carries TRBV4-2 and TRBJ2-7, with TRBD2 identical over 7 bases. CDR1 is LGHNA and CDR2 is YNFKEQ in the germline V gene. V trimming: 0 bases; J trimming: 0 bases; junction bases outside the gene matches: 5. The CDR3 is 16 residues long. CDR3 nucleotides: TGTGCCAGCAGCCAAGATGGCCTAGCGGACTCCTACGAGCAGTACTTC. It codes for CASSQDGLADSYEQYF.

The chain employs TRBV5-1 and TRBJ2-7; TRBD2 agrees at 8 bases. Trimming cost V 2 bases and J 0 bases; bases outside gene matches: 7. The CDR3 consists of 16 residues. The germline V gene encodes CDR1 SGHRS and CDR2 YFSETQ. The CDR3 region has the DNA TGCGCCAGCAGCTTAGCGACTAGCGTACCCTCCTACGAGCAGTACTTC. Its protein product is CASSLATSVPSYEQYF.

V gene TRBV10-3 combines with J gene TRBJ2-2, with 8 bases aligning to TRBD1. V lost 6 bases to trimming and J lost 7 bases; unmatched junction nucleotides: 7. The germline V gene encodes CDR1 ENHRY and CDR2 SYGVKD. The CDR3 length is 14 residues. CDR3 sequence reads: CAIRGDRGGGELFF. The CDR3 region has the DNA TGTGCCATCAGGGGCGACAGGGGAGGCGGGGAGCTGTTTTTT.

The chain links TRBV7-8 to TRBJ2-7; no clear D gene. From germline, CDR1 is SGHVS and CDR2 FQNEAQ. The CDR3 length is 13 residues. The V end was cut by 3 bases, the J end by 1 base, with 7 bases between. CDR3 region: CASSLGPSYEQYF. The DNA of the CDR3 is TGTGCCAGCAGCTTGGGCCCTTCCTACGAGCAGTACTTC.

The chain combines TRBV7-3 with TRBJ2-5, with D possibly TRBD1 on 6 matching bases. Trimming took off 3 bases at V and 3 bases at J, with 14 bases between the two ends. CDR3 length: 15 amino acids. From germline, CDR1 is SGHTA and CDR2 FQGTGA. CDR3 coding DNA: TGTGCCAGCAGCTTGTCAGGGGCCGGGGAAGAGACCCAGTACTTC. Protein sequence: CASSLSGAGEETQYF.